Below are 2 T cell receptor beta chains sequenced from a single sample in a study of T cell responses to AZD1222 COVID-19 vaccine. The assay was immunoSEQ multiplex PCR, and TCRdb's table has in-frame clones only and misses some. The sample includes about 130,000 clones, roughly 90% of them seen just once. Sequencing used peripheral blood, obtained on day 0 of AZD1222 vaccination. Receptors were obtained from an adult in good health.

The J gene is TRBJ1-2, the V gene TRBV25-1; D is perhaps TRBD1 (5 bases). The V gene's germline CDR1 is MGHDK and CDR2 SYGVNS. This CDR3 has 12 amino acids. Deletions cut 4 bases from V and 5 bases from J, with 8 bases between. The CDR3 here is CASSGGRYGYTF. CDR3 bases: TGTGCCAGCAGTGGGGGGAGGTATGGCTACACCTTC.

This clone was seen a handful of times. The V and J genes are TRBV7-2 and TRBJ1-1; 7 positions match TRBD1. Germline V gives CDR1 SGHTA, CDR2 FQGNSA. J lost 9 bases, V lost 2 bases, and 6 bases had no gene match. CDR3 length equals 13 residues. CDR3 amino acids: CASSLHRGRQAFF. CDR3 DNA sequence: TGTGCCAGCAGCTTACACAGGGGCAGGCAAGCTTTCTTT.